Below, 27 T cell receptor beta chains from the same sample are listed, as sequenced in a study of identifying expanded T cells in peripheral blood. The table came from immunoSEQ multiplex PCR; TCRdb's copy has only in-frame clones and leaves some out. The data hold 45,000 to 75,000 clones, with over 75% observed a single time. Sequenced input: blood. The receptors stem from a person aged 18 to 75 in good health.

This clone was picked up one time. The chain joins TRBV14 to TRBJ1-1; D unresolved. The CDR3 has 17 residues. From germline, CDR1 is SGHDN and CDR2 FVKESK. V lost 4 bases, J lost 3 bases, and 21 bases lay in between. The CDR3 here is CASSPQEYTPKDTEAFF. The CDR3 bases are TGTGCCAGCAGCCCCCAGGAGTACACTCCAAAGGACACTGAAGCTTTCTTT.

The genes are TRBV2 and TRBJ1-1; D remains unclear. Trimming pared 0 bases from V and 5 bases from J, leaving 10 bases between. CDR1 and CDR2 from the germline V gene are SNHLY and FYNNEI. The CDR3 covers 14 residues. As DNA, the CDR3 is TGTGCCAGCAGTGAAGCAAGGCCCAGGACTGAAGCTTTCTTT. Its protein is CASSEARPRTEAFF.

The chain is built from TRBV6-5 and TRBJ2-5; TRBD1 is a possible D gene (6 bases). Trimming shortened V by 6 bases and J by 6 bases, and 14 bases separated the two germline ends. The V gene's germline CDR1 is MNHEY and CDR2 SVGAGI. There are 13 residues in the CDR3. Here the CDR3 reads CASSLGGVKTQYF. CDR3 in DNA: TGTGCCAGCAGCCTAGGGGGTGTGAAGACCCAGTACTTC.

This clone was recorded a few times. This chain connects TRBV9 to TRBJ2-3, with D possibly matching TRBD2 (6 bases). CDR1 is SGDLS, CDR2 YYNGEE, per germline. This CDR3 is 19 amino acids long. V was pared by 4 bases and J by 1 base, with 25 bases between. The CDR3 nucleotides read TGTGCCAGCAGCCCACGCCTGGCGGGGAAGACTGCTCGCACAGATACGCAGTATTTT. The encoded protein is CASSPRLAGKTARTDTQYF.

The chain couples TRBV30 to TRBJ2-7; 10 nucleotides match TRBD2. This CDR3 has 15 residues. In germline, CDR1 is GTSNPN, CDR2 SVGIG (reference sequence). The junction had 13 bases not matched to a gene; V was cut back by 4 bases and J by 7 bases. CDR3 sequence reads: CAWTSGGSHQREQYV. The DNA of the CDR3 is TGTGCCTGGACTAGCGGGGGCTCCCACCAAAGGGAGCAGTACGTC.

The V and J genes are TRBV5-5 and TRBJ1-1, with 10 bases that match TRBD1. The germline gives CDR1 SGHKS, CDR2 YYEKEE (reference sequence). The V segment lost 6 bases and the J segment 0 bases; nucleotides outside the gene matches: 8. The CDR3 contains 16 residues. CDR3 sequence reads: CASKPRGQGMNTEAFF. DNA of the CDR3: TGTGCCAGCAAGCCTCGGGGACAGGGGATGAACACTGAAGCTTTCTTT.

This chain connects TRBV29-1 to TRBJ1-2; D is perhaps TRBD1 (5 bases). This CDR3 has 13 residues. V was clipped by 6 bases and J by 3 bases, with 14 bases between them. Germline V lookup: CDR1 SQVTM, CDR2 ANQGSEA. The CDR3: CSVGRGPDYGYTF. In nucleotides, the CDR3 is TGCAGCGTGGGAAGGGGACCGGACTATGGCTACACCTTC.

The V and J genes are TRBV9 and TRBJ1-2; D is uncertain. The CDR3 totals 14 residues. Germline CDR1 SGDLS, CDR2 YYNGEE. Trimming left V 0 bases short and J 6 bases short, with 12 bases between. The CDR3 is CASSVGNSINGYTF. The CDR3 DNA follows: TGTGCCAGCAGCGTAGGAAACAGCATTAATGGCTACACCTTC.

The chain employs TRBV10-3 and TRBJ1-1, with no clear D. This CDR3 has 11 amino acids. CDR1 and CDR2 from the germline V gene are ENHRY and SYGVKD. Trimming pared 3 bases from V and 5 bases from J, leaving 4 bases between. CDR3: CAISDYTEAFF. CDR3 nucleotides: TGTGCCATCAGTGATTATACTGAAGCTTTCTTT.

This clone was counted between two and nine times. J is TRBJ1-5 and V is TRBV7-9, with TRBD1 matching 9 bases. Germline CDR1 and CDR2: SEHNR and FQNEAQ (reference sequence). Losses at the gene ends were 5 bases for V and 0 bases for J; bases not matched to a gene: 11. CDR3 size: 18 residues. CDR3 amino acids: CASSPPLGQGTSNQPQHF. The CDR3, as DNA: TGTGCCAGCAGCCCACCTTTGGGACAGGGAACTAGCAATCAGCCCCAGCATTTT.

CDR3 coding DNA: TGTGCCAGCAGCGTAGACGGATACAATGAGCAGTTCTTC. This sequence encodes CASSVDGYNEQFF. This chain connects TRBV9 to TRBJ2-1; D remains ambiguous. V was pared by 0 bases and J by 4 bases, with 5 bases between. CDR1 is SGDLS and CDR2 is YYNGEE in the germline V gene. This CDR3 comprises 13 residues.

V usage is TRBV7-2 and J usage is TRBJ2-7, with 7 positions matching TRBD2. V lost 2 bases to trimming and J lost 3 bases; unmatched junction nucleotides: 4. Germline values: CDR1 SGHTA, CDR2 FQGNSA. This CDR3 region has 14 residues. This chain's CDR3 is CASSLISGIYEQYF. In DNA form, the CDR3 reads TGTGCCAGCAGCTTAATAAGCGGGATCTACGAGCAGTACTTC.

CDR3 protein: CASLLRGTRHTEAFF. CDR3 nucleotide sequence: TGTGCCAGTCTACTCAGGGGGACACGACACACTGAAGCTTTCTTT. The rearrangement links TRBV19 to TRBJ1-1, with 7 bases that match TRBD1. The CDR3 extends over 15 amino acids. The germline V gene encodes CDR1 LNHDA and CDR2 SQIVND (reference sequence). V shed 8 bases, J shed 3 bases, and the junction held 12 bases outside the gene matches.

The chain carries TRBV18 and TRBJ1-1, with 8 positions matching TRBD1. This CDR3 has 14 amino acids. The trim removed 4 bases at V and 4 bases at J, leaving 5 bases unmatched. Looked up from germline, CDR1 is KGHSH and CDR2 is LQKENI. The CDR3 DNA follows: TGTGCCAGCTCACGACAGGGGAAAGGCACTGAAGCTTTCTTT. Amino acids: CASSRQGKGTEAFF.

The V and J genes are TRBV11-3 and TRBJ2-3, with TRBD2 matching 9 bases. CDR1 and CDR2 (germline): SGHNT, YENEEA. CDR3 length: 16 amino acids. The ends lost 0 bases at V and 6 bases at J; junction bases unmatched: 7. CDR3 residues: CASSLDFAGGADTQYF. In nucleotides, the CDR3 is TGTGCCAGCAGCTTAGACTTCGCGGGAGGGGCTGATACGCAGTATTTT.

This clone was observed a few times. This chain joins TRBV5-1 and TRBJ2-3; 10 bases fit TRBD2. The germline gives CDR1 SGHRS, CDR2 YFSETQ. The CDR3 totals 17 residues. J lost 1 base, V lost 1 base, and 6 bases had no gene match. As DNA, the CDR3 is TGCGCCAGCAGCTTGCTAGCGGGAGTTGGTGGCACAGATACGCAGTATTTT. Translating gives CASSLLAGVGGTDTQYF. Based on the CDR3 plus reference TRBV5-1 and TRBJ2-3, the full variable domain is KAGVTQTPRYLIKTRGQQVTLSCSPISGHRSVSWYQQTPGQGLQFLFEYFSETQRNKGNFPGRFSGRQFSNSRSEMNVSTLELGDSALYLCASSLLAGVGGTDTQYFGPGTRLTVL.

This clone is a singleton in its sample. This chain joins TRBV7-3 and TRBJ2-1; D remains unclear. Germline lookup yields CDR1 SGHTA and CDR2 FQGTGA. The V and J ends lost 5 bases and 6 bases respectively, with 17 bases between them. The CDR3 sequence is 15 residues long. The CDR3 nucleotides read TGTGCCAGCAGCCCCCCCGGGTCGGAGTTCAATGAGCAGTTCTTC. Residues: CASSPPGSEFNEQFF. Using reference TRBV7-3 and TRBJ2-1 for the parts outside the CDR3, the full variable domain is GAGVSQTPSNKVTEKGKYVELRCDPISGHTALYWYRQSLGQGPEFLIYFQGTGAADDSGLPNDRFFAVRPEGSVSTLKIQRTERGDSAVYLCASSPPGSEFNEQFFGPGTRLTVL.

V and J are TRBV9 and TRBJ2-1, with a possible D match to TRBD1 (6 bases). Germline V gene sequence: CDR1 SGDLS, CDR2 YYNGEE. The CDR3 is 13 amino acids. Trimming took off 0 bases at V and 7 bases at J, with 8 bases between the two ends. This chain's CDR3 is CASSVERGNEQFF. DNA for the CDR3: TGTGCCAGCAGCGTAGAGAGGGGGAATGAGCAGTTCTTC.

This clone was detected only a few times. This sequence joins TRBV6-6 and TRBJ1-1; TRBD1 matches 8 bases. Germline values: CDR1 MNHNY, CDR2 SVGAGI (reference sequence). V lost 4 bases to trimming and J lost 3 bases; unmatched junction nucleotides: 1. The CDR3 length is 13 residues. The CDR3 coding sequence is TGTGCCAGCAGTTCGGACAGGGACACTGAAGCTTTCTTT. Its translation: CASSSDRDTEAFF.

The gene calls are TRBV5-5 and TRBJ1-4, with D unclear. Germline CDR1 is SGHKS and CDR2 is YYEKEE (reference sequence). V was shortened by 1 base and J by 7 bases, with 11 bases between the two germline ends. The CDR3 covers 14 residues. CDR3 in amino acids: CASSLRAFGEKLFF. As DNA, the CDR3 is TGTGCCAGCAGCTTGAGGGCATTCGGTGAAAAACTGTTTTTT.

The rearrangement uses TRBV2 and TRBJ2-3, with 8 bases that match TRBD1. Germline V gene data show CDR1 as SNHLY and CDR2 as FYNNEI. The CDR3 has 15 amino acids. V gave up 4 bases and J gave up 3 bases; unmatched junction bases: 6. The CDR3 reads CASSATGAGTDTQYF. The DNA of the CDR3 is TGTGCCAGCAGTGCGACAGGGGCCGGGACAGATACGCAGTATTTT. Drawing the rest from reference TRBV2 and TRBJ2-3, the complete variable domain is EPEVTQTPSHQVTQMGQEVILRCVPISNHLYFYWYRQILGQKVEFLVSFYNNEISEKSEIFDDQFSVERPDGSNFTLKIRSTKLEDSAMYFCASSATGAGTDTQYFGPGTRLTVL.

The V and J genes are TRBV28 and TRBJ2-7, with TRBD2 identical over 9 bases. With V trimmed by 6 bases and J by 3 bases, 9 bases remained unmatched. The CDR3 length is 15 residues. Germline V gives CDR1 MDHEN, CDR2 SYDVKM. The CDR3 loop reads CASSTPAGGFYEQYV. Here the CDR3 DNA reads TGTGCCAGCAGCACACCAGCGGGGGGCTTCTACGAGCAGTACGTC.

The chain joins TRBV2 to TRBJ1-2; 7 bases are shared with TRBD1. J lost 0 bases, V lost 10 bases, and 5 bases had no gene match. CDR1 and CDR2 from the germline V gene are SNHLY and FYNNEI. CDR3 length equals 13 residues. The CDR3 region is CANPTGTNYGYTF. CDR3 nucleotide sequence: TGTGCCAACCCGACAGGGACTAACTATGGCTACACCTTC. Looking up the rest from reference TRBV2 and TRBJ1-2 gives the full variable domain: EPEVTQTPSHQVTQMGQEVILRCVPISNHLYFYWYRQILGQKVEFLVSFYNNEISEKSEIFDDQFSVERPDGSNFTLKIRSTKLEDSAMYFCANPTGTNYGYTFGSGTRLTVV.

This chain links TRBV11-2 with TRBJ2-3; D is undetermined. V lost 0 bases and J lost 8, with 6 bases in between. This CDR3 is built from 12 residues. Germline values: CDR1 SGHAT, CDR2 FQNNGV. The CDR3, as DNA: TGTGCCAGCAGCTTAGAGGAAGTTACGCAGTATTTT. It yields the protein CASSLEEVTQYF.

The chain couples TRBV7-8 to TRBJ2-5; maybe TRBD2 (7 bases). The length of the CDR3 is 15 residues. The germline CDR1 and CDR2 sequences are SGHVS and FQNEAQ. Between the trimmed V and J ends, which lost 2 bases and 4 bases, there was a span of 14 bases. As DNA, the CDR3 is TGTGCCAGCAGCTTACTCTTCGGGGGGCTAGAGACCCAGTACTTC. As protein: CASSLLFGGLETQYF. Filled out from reference TRBV7-8 and TRBJ2-5, the complete variable domain reads GAGVSQSPRYKVAKRGQDVALRCDPISGHVSLFWYQQALGQGPEFLTYFQNEAQLDKSGLPSDRFFAERPEGSVSTLKIQRTQQEDSAVYLCASSLLFGGLETQYFGPGTRLLVL.

The DNA of the CDR3 is TGCAGCGCGGGACATGGGATGAACACTGAAGCTTTCTTT. Translating it yields CSAGHGMNTEAFF. The chain recombines TRBV29-1 with TRBJ1-1, with D tentatively TRBD1 (6 bases). The CDR3 has 13 residues. From germline, CDR1 is SQVTM and CDR2 ANQGSEA. Between the trimmed V and J ends, which lost 7 bases and 0 bases, there was a span of 12 bases.

The rearrangement links TRBV7-3 to TRBJ2-3; D is unclear. The germline gives CDR1 SGHTA, CDR2 FQGTGA. The CDR3 is made up of 12 amino acids. V was clipped by 4 bases and J by 0 bases, with 2 bases between them. The CDR3 protein is CASSSSTDTQYF. As DNA, the CDR3 is TGTGCCAGCAGCTCTAGCACAGATACGCAGTATTTT.